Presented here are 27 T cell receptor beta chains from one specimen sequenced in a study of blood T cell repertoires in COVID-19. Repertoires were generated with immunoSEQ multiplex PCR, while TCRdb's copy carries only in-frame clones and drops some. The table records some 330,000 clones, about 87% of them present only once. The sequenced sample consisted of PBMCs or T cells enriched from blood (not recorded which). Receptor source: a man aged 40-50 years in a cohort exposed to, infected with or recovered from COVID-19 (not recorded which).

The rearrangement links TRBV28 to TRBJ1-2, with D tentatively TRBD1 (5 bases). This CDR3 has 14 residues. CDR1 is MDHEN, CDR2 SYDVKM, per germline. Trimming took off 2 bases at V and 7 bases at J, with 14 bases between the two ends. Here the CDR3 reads CASSLMTEVGGYTF. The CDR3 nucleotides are TGTGCCAGCAGTTTAATGACAGAGGTGGGTGGCTACACCTTC.

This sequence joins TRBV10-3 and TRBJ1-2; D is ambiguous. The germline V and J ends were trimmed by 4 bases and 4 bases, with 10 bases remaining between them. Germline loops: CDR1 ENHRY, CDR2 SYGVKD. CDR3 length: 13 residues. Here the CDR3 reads CAISAVPGYGYTF. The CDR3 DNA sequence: TGTGCCATCAGTGCCGTCCCCGGCTATGGCTACACCTTC.

The CDR3 DNA sequence: TGTGCCAGCAGTCCCGACAGGGTTCGGGGAGAGACCCAGTACTTC. Amino acid sequence: CASSPDRVRGETQYF. V is TRBV27 and J is TRBJ2-5; 7 bases line up with TRBD1. The CDR3 is made up of 15 amino acids. Germline CDR1 MNHEY, CDR2 SMNVEV (reference sequence). Unmatched junction bases numbered 10, after V lost 5 bases and J lost 4 bases.

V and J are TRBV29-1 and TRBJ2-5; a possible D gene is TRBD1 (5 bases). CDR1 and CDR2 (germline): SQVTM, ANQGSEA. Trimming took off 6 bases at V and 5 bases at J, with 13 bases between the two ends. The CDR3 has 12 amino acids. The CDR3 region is CSVRQLAETQYF. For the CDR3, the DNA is TGCAGCGTGCGACAGTTGGCGGAGACCCAGTACTTC.

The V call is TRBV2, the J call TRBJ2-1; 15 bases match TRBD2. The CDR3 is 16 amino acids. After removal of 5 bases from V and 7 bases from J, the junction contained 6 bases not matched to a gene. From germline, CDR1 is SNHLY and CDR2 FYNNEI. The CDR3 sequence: CASSPGTSGRRNEQFF. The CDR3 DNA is TGTGCCAGCAGTCCCGGGACTAGCGGGAGGAGAAATGAGCAGTTCTTC. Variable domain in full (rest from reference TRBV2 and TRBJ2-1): EPEVTQTPSHQVTQMGQEVILRCVPISNHLYFYWYRQILGQKVEFLVSFYNNEISEKSEIFDDQFSVERPDGSNFTLKIRSTKLEDSAMYFCASSPGTSGRRNEQFFGPGTRLTVL.

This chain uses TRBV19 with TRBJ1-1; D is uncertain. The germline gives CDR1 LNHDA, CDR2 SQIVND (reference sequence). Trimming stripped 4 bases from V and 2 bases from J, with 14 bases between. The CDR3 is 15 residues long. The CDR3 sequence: CASSRDGYGNTEAFF. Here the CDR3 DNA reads TGTGCCAGTAGTAGAGACGGGTACGGAAACACTGAAGCTTTCTTT.

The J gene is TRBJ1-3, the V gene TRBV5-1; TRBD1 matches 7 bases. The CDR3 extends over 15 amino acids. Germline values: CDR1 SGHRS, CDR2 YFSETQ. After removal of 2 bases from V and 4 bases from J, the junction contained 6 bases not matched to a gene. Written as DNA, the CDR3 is TGCGCCAGCAGCTTACAGGGGACGCCCGGAAACACCATATATTTT. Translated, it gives CASSLQGTPGNTIYF. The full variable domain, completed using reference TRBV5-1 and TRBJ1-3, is KAGVTQTPRYLIKTRGQQVTLSCSPISGHRSVSWYQQTPGQGLQFLFEYFSETQRNKGNFPGRFSGRQFSNSRSEMNVSTLELGDSALYLCASSLQGTPGNTIYFGEGSWLTVV.

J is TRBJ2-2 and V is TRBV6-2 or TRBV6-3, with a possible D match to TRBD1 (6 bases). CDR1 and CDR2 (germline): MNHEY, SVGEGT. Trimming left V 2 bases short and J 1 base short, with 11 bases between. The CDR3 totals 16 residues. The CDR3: CASSYTVTGNTGELFF. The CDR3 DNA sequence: TGTGCCAGCAGTTACACTGTGACAGGGAACACCGGGGAGCTGTTTTTT.

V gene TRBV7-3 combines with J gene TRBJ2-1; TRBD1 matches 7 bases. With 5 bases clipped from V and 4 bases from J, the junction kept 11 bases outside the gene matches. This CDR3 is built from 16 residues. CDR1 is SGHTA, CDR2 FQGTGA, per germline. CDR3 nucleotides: TGTGCCAGCAGCCCATTGACGGGGACAGCTTACAATGAGCAGTTCTTC. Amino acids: CASSPLTGTAYNEQFF.

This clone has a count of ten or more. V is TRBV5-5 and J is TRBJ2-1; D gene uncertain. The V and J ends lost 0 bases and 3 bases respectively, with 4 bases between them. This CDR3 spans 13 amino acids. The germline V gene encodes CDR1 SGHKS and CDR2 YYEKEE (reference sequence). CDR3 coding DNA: TGTGCCAGCAGCTTGGGGCTCTACAATGAGCAGTTCTTC. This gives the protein CASSLGLYNEQFF.

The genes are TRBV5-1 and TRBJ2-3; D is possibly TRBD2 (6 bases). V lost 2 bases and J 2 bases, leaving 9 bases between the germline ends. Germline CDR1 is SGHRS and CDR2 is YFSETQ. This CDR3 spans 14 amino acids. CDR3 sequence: CASSLGLFTDTQYF. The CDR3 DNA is TGCGCCAGCAGCTTAGGACTATTCACAGATACGCAGTATTTT.

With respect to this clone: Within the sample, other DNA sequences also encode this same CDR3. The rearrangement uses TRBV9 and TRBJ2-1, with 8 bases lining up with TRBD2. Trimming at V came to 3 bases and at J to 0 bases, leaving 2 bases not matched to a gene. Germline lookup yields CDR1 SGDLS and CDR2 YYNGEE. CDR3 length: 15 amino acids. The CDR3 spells CASSASGSSYNEQFF. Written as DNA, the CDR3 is TGTGCCAGCAGCGCCAGCGGGAGCTCCTACAATGAGCAGTTCTTC.

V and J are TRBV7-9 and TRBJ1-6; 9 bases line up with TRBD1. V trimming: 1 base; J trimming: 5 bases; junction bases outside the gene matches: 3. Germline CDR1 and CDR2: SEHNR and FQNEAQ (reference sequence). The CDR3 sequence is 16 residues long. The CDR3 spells CASSLGTGEDNSPLHF. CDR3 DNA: TGTGCCAGCAGCTTAGGGACAGGGGAGGATAATTCACCCCTCCACTTT.

In nucleotides, the CDR3 is TGTGCCGGAGACAGGGGGCGGAACTATGGCTACACCTTC. It encodes CAGDRGRNYGYTF. The chain is built from TRBV2 and TRBJ1-2, with TRBD1 matching over 10 bases. The CDR3 contains 13 residues. The V and J ends lost 11 bases and 2 bases, in that order; junction bases with no gene match: 5. CDR1 and CDR2 from the germline V gene are SNHLY and FYNNEI.

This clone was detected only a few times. CDR3 residues: CASGTGSLWGQPQHF. CDR3 in DNA: TGTGCTTCCGGGACAGGGAGTTTATGGGGTCAGCCCCAGCATTTT. The chain has TRBV6-5 and TRBJ1-5, with 9 bases fitting TRBD1. CDR3 length equals 15 residues. In germline, CDR1 is MNHEY, CDR2 SVGAGI.

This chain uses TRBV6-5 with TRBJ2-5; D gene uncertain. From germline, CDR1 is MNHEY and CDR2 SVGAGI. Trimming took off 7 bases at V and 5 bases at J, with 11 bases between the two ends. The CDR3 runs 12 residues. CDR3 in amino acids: CASTLRRETQYF. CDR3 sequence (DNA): TGTGCCAGCACCCTCAGGCGCGAGACCCAGTACTTC.

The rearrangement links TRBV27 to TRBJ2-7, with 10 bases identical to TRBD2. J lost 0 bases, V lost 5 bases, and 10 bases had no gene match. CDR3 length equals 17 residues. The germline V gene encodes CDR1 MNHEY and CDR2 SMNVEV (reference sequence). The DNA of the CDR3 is TGTGCCAGCAGTCGCAGCCTAGCGGGGGTGAGCTCCTACGAGCAGTACTTC. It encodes CASSRSLAGVSSYEQYF.

The CDR3 sequence: CASSPGDFNQPQHF. DNA of the CDR3: TGTGCCAGCAGCCCCGGGGACTTTAATCAGCCCCAGCATTTT. The chain is built from TRBV9 and TRBJ1-5, with D perhaps matching TRBD1 (5 bases). CDR1 and CDR2 (germline): SGDLS, YYNGEE. This CDR3 region has 14 residues. Trimming shortened V by 4 bases and J by 4 bases, and 12 bases separated the two germline ends.

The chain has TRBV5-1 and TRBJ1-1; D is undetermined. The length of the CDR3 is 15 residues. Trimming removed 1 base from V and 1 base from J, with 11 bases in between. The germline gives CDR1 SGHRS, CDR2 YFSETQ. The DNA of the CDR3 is TGCGCCAGCAGCTTGTCTACAGACAAGAACACTGAAGCTTTCTTT. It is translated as CASSLSTDKNTEAFF.

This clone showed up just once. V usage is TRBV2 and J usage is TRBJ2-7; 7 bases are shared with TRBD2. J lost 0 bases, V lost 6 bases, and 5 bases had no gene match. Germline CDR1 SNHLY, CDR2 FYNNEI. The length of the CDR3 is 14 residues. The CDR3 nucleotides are TGTGCCAGCAGGCTAGCGGAGAACTCCTACGAGCAGTACTTC. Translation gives CASRLAENSYEQYF.

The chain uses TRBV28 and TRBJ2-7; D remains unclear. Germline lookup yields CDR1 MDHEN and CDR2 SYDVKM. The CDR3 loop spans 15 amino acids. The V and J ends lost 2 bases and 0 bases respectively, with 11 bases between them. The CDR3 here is CASSLPLSSSYEQYF. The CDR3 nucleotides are TGTGCCAGCAGTTTACCGCTATCGAGCTCCTACGAGCAGTACTTC.

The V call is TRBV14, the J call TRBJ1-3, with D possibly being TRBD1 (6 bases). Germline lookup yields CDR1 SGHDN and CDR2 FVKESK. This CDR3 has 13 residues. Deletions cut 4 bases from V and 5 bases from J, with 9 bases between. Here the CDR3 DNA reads TGTGCCAGCAGCCTACAGGGAAGAAACACCATATATTTT. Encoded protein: CASSLQGRNTIYF.

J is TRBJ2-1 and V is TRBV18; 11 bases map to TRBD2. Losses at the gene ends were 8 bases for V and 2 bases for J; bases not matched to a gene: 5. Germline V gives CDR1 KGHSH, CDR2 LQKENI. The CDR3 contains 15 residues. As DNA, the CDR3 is TGTGCCAGCCGTACTAGCGGGAGACCCTACAATGAGCAGTTCTTC. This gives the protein CASRTSGRPYNEQFF.

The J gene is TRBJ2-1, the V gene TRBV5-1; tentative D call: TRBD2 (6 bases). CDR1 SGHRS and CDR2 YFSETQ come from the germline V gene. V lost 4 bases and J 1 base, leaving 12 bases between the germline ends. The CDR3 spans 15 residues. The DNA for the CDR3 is TGCGCCAGCAGCCAGGCGGGAAGTTCCTACAATGAGCAGTTCTTC. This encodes CASSQAGSSYNEQFF.

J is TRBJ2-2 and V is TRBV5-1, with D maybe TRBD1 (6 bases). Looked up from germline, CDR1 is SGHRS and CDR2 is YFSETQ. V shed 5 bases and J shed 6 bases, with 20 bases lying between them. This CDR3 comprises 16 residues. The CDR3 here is CASRPVGATTPGELFF. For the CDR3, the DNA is TGCGCCAGCAGGCCGGTGGGGGCAACTACGCCCGGGGAGCTGTTTTTT.

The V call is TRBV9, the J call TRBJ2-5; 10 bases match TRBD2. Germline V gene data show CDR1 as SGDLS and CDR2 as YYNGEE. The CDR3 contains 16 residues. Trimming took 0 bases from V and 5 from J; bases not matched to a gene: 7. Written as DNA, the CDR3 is TGTGCCAGCAGCGTAGGTTCTAGCGGGAGTGGTGAGACCCAGTACTTC. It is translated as CASSVGSSGSGETQYF. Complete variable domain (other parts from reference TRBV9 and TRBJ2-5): DSGVTQTPKHLITATGQRVTLRCSPRSGDLSVYWYQQSLDQGLQFLIQYYNGEERAKGNILERFSAQQFPDLHSELNLSSLELGDSALYFCASSVGSSGSGETQYFGPGTRLLVL.

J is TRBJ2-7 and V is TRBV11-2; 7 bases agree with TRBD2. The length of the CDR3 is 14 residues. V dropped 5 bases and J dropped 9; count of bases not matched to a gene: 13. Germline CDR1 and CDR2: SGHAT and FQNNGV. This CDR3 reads CASSPKGLSVGQYF. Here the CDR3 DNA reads TGTGCCAGCAGCCCAAAGGGACTATCAGTGGGGCAGTACTTC.